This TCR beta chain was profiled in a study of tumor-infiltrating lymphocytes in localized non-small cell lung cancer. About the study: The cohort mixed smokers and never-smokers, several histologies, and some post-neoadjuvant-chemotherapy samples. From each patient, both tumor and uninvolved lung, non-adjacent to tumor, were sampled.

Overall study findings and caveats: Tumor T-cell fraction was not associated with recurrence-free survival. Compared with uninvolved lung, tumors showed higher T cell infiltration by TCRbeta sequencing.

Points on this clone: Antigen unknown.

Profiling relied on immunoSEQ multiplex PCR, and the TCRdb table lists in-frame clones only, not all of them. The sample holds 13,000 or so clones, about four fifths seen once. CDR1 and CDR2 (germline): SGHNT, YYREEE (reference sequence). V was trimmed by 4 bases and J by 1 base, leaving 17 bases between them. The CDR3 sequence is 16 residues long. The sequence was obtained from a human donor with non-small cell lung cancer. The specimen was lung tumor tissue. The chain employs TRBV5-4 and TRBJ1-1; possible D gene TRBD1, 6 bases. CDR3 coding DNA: TGTGCCAGCAGCCCGGGACATTCGATTGGGAACACTGAAGCTTTCTTT. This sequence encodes CASSPGHSIGNTEAFF.